This T cell receptor (beta chain) was identified in a study of beta chain features in type 1 diabetes. Turning to the study itself: Healthy donors resembled patients in age, gender and cell yields. Points from the study as a whole: Within the patient group, naive, central memory and Treg TCRB repertoires appeared more similar to each other than within healthy donors.

Via the markers CD45RO/CCR7/CD25/CD127/CD95/CD27, stem cell-like memory, regulatory, central memory and naive CD4+ cells were sorted. Purity of each sorted population was above 95%. TCRB transcripts that were expressed got sequenced, as all of the isolated RNA had been reverse transcribed. The method was immunoSEQ multiplex PCR; TCRdb's version includes in-frame clones alone and lacks a portion of them. The table includes 250,000 to 400,000 clones, less than 15% detected once. CDR1 is SNHLY, CDR2 FYNNEI, per germline. The CDR3 sequence is 12 residues long. V was clipped by 5 bases and J by 5 bases, with 7 bases between them. This clone was observed a few times. Its specificity is unknown.

The sample was central memory CD4+ T cells from blood. The gene calls are TRBV2 and TRBJ1-5, with no clear D. The sequence came from a young man in good health. In DNA form, the CDR3 reads TGTGCCAGCAGTCTTCGAGATCAGCCCCAGCATTTT. Residues: CASSLRDQPQHF.